Each of the 29 T cell receptor beta chains below was sequenced from the same sample in a study of blood T cell repertoires in COVID-19 (TCRdb year 2020). Library method: the immunoSEQ multiplex PCR assay. Held by TCRdb, this immuneACCESS table contains in-frame sequences only and omits some clones. Under half of the omission traces to an unresolved V gene where checked; the cause of the rest is unknown. This sample holds under 300,000 clones; less than 90% were observed only once. The ten largest clones add up to about 5% of the sample. Sequencing used peripheral blood. The receptors originated from a man aged 55-75 years who had recovered from COVID-19.

The V and J genes are TRBV6-5 and TRBJ1-2; the match to TRBD1 covers 8 bases. The CDR3 length is 15 residues. V was clipped by 4 bases and J by 5 bases; unmatched bases: 9. Germline V CDR1 and CDR2: MNHEY, SVGAGI. The chain's CDR3 is CASSSRTGRDYGYTF. As DNA, the CDR3 is TGTGCCAGCAGTTCACGGACAGGGCGAGATTATGGCTACACCTTC.

This chain joins TRBV5-8 and TRBJ1-1; 7 bases are a match to TRBD1. This CDR3 has 14 residues. From germline, CDR1 is SGHTS and CDR2 YDEGEE. J was trimmed by 10 bases and V by 4 bases; bases with no gene match: 13. The CDR3 loop reads CASSTRDSRRRAFF. CDR3 in DNA: TGTGCCAGCAGCACTAGGGACAGCCGCCGACGAGCTTTCTTT.

The chain employs TRBV30 and TRBJ2-3; the match to TRBD2 covers 8 bases. After removal of 4 bases from V and 4 bases from J, the junction contained 10 bases not matched to a gene. CDR1 GTSNPN and CDR2 SVGIG come from the germline V gene (reference sequence). This CDR3 spans 15 amino acids. CDR3 sequence (DNA): TGTGCCTGGAACGGGAGGGCCGCAGGGGCAGATACGCAGTATTTT. Translation: CAWNGRAAGADTQYF. Filled out from reference TRBV30 and TRBJ2-3, the complete variable domain reads SQTIHQWPATLVQPVGSPLSLECTVEGTSNPNLYWYRQAAGRGLQLLFYSVGIGQISSEVPQNLSASRPQDRQFILSSKKLLLSDSGFYLCAWNGRAAGADTQYFGPGTRLTVL.

This chain joins TRBV6-1 and TRBJ2-5; weak D call: TRBD1 (5 bases). The germline V and J ends were trimmed by 2 bases and 5 bases, with 12 bases remaining between them. This CDR3 comprises 14 residues. Germline V gene sequence: CDR1 MNHNS, CDR2 SASEGT. In nucleotides, the CDR3 is TGTGCCAGCAGTGAATCTGGCAGGGCCGAGACCCAGTACTTC. It codes for CASSESGRAETQYF.

V gene TRBV18 combines with J gene TRBJ1-4; D ambiguous. The germline CDR1 and CDR2 sequences are KGHSH and LQKENI. This CDR3 spans 13 amino acids. Trimming cost V 3 bases and J 4 bases, with 6 bases left between them. DNA of the CDR3: TGTGCCAGCTCACCGGGCCTTAATGAAAAACTGTTTTTT. Protein: CASSPGLNEKLFF.

The J gene is TRBJ2-1, the V gene TRBV18; tentatively, D is TRBD2 (6 bases). The CDR3 sequence is 17 residues long. The V end lost 6 bases, the J end lost 7 bases, and 25 bases lay between the germline ends. Germline V CDR1 and CDR2: KGHSH, LQKENI. This chain's CDR3 is CASSLLGPGDLWNEQFF. As DNA, the CDR3 is TGTGCCAGCTCCCTCTTAGGGCCGGGGGACCTCTGGAATGAGCAGTTCTTC.

The rearrangement links TRBV10-2 to TRBJ2-1; D is unclear. This CDR3 is 13 amino acids long. Germline V gives CDR1 WSHSY, CDR2 SAAADI. V was trimmed by 4 bases and J by 6 bases, leaving 10 bases between them. The CDR3 nucleotides are TGCGCCAGCAGTGGTACACTAACCAATGAGCAGTTCTTC. This codes for CASSGTLTNEQFF.

The CDR3 is CASKTANTEAFF. CDR3 coding DNA: TGCGCCAGTAAAACAGCGAACACTGAAGCTTTCTTT. The V and J genes are TRBV5-1 and TRBJ1-1; D is uncertain. Between the trimmed V and J ends, which lost 8 bases and 1 base, there was a span of 9 bases. CDR3 length: 12 residues. CDR1 is SGHRS and CDR2 is YFSETQ in the germline V gene.

This sequence joins TRBV20-1 and TRBJ2-7, with D tentatively TRBD1 (6 bases). Germline V gene lookup returns CDR1 DFQATT and CDR2 SNEGSKA (reference sequence). V lost 3 bases and J 7 bases, leaving 16 bases between the germline ends. The CDR3 covers 13 residues. The CDR3 loop is CSASSTGIGEQYF. DNA for the CDR3: TGCAGTGCTAGTAGTACAGGGATTGGGGAGCAGTACTTC.

In its sample, this clone was seen a few times. The J gene is TRBJ1-5, the V gene TRBV5-1, with TRBD1 as a possible D gene (6 bases). The CDR3 sequence is 15 residues long. V lost 1 base, J lost 4 bases, and 12 bases lay in between. Germline V gene sequence: CDR1 SGHRS, CDR2 YFSETQ. This chain's CDR3 is CASSLSAGDNQPQHF. CDR3 nucleotide sequence: TGCGCCAGCAGCTTGAGTGCAGGGGATAATCAGCCCCAGCATTTT.

The genes are TRBV11-3 and TRBJ2-3, with TRBD2 matching 8 bases. With V trimmed by 4 bases and J by 2 bases, 2 bases remained unmatched. This CDR3 is built from 14 residues. Germline CDR1 is SGHNT and CDR2 is YENEEA. CDR3 in amino acids: CASSSGLATDTQYF. The CDR3 region has the DNA TGTGCCAGCAGCTCCGGACTAGCCACAGATACGCAGTATTTT.

The V call is TRBV6-4, the J call TRBJ1-1; TRBD1 might be the D (6 bases). V lost 4 bases and J 5 bases, leaving 17 bases between the germline ends. CDR3 length: 15 residues. The germline V gene has CDR1 MRHNA and CDR2 SNTAGT. CDR3 DNA sequence: TGTGCCAGCAGTGCCAACAGGGTACCGGATACTGAAGCTTTCTTT. The encoded protein is CASSANRVPDTEAFF.

J is TRBJ2-2 and V is TRBV28; D possibly corresponds to TRBD1 (6 bases). Trimming removed 5 bases from V and 5 bases from J, with 15 bases in between. The CDR3 is 15 amino acids. Germline V gene sequence: CDR1 MDHEN, CDR2 SYDVKM. CDR3 region: CASSPTGKITGELFF. The CDR3 DNA reads TGTGCCAGCAGTCCCACAGGGAAGATTACCGGGGAGCTGTTTTTT.

The chain employs TRBV11-2 and TRBJ2-1, with D hard to call. The CDR3 consists of 15 residues. With 5 bases removed from V and 1 base from J, the gap between germline ends came to 12 bases. The germline gives CDR1 SGHAT, CDR2 FQNNGV. In DNA, the CDR3 is TGTGCCAGCAGCCTGACTCTCACTTCCTACAATGAGCAGTTCTTC. It is translated as CASSLTLTSYNEQFF.

Concerning this clone: One end of the junction is discordant with germline, which a read error may explain. Other nucleotide sequences in the sample specify the same CDR3. V usage is TRBV5-1 and J usage is TRBJ2-4, with 9 bases fitting TRBD1. The CDR3 has 14 amino acids. CDR1 and CDR2 from the germline V gene are SGHRS and YFSETQ. The CDR3 loop is CASRPGTGKNIQYF. The CDR3 nucleotides read TGCGCCAGCAGACCCGGGACAGGGAAAAACATTCAGTACTTT. Variable domain in full (rest from reference TRBV5-1 and TRBJ2-4): KAGVTQTPRYLIKTRGQQVTLSCSPISGHRSVSWYQQTPGQGLQFLFEYFSETQRNKGNFPGRFSGRQFSNSRSEMNVSTLELGDSALYLCASRPGTGKNIQYFGAGTRLSVL.

The V call is TRBV6-6, the J call TRBJ2-5; 7 bases map to TRBD1. After removal of 2 bases from V and 3 bases from J, the junction contained 3 bases not matched to a gene. Germline CDR1 is MNHNY and CDR2 is SVGAGI (reference sequence). There are 14 residues in the CDR3. CDR3 coding DNA: TGTGCCAGCAGTTACCTGGGACAGAAAGAGACCCAGTACTTC. Translating gives CASSYLGQKETQYF.

Note on this clone: The germline gene is not matched at one end of the junction; a read error may be the cause. CDR3 nucleotide sequence: TGTGCCATCCCCGGGGACAGCAAAGATACGCAGTATTTT. This encodes CAIPGDSKDTQYF. This rearrangement joins TRBV28 to TRBJ2-3; TRBD1 aligns across 7 bases. The CDR3 extends over 13 amino acids. Germline CDR1 and CDR2: MDHEN and SYDVKM. The whole variable domain, filled in from reference TRBV28 and TRBJ2-3, reads DVKVTQSSRYLVKRTGEKVFLECVQDMDHENMFWYRQDPGLGLRLIYFSYDVKMKEKGDIPEGYSVSREKKERFSLILESASTNQTSMYLCAIPGDSKDTQYFGPGTRLTVL.

The V gene is TRBV3-1 (or the pseudogene TRBV3-2), the J gene TRBJ1-6, with TRBD1 matching 10 bases. The CDR3 spans 14 residues. Trimming cost V 7 bases and J 9 bases; bases outside gene matches: 6. Germline CDR1 is LGHDT and CDR2 is YNNKEL (reference sequence). The CDR3 loop is CASKTGGHGSPLHF. Written as DNA, the CDR3 is TGTGCCAGCAAGACAGGGGGCCATGGTTCACCCCTCCACTTT.

This chain uses TRBV6-6 with TRBJ1-5; no definite D call. CDR1 and CDR2 (germline): MNHNY, SVGAGI (reference sequence). This CDR3 has 15 amino acids. Trimming took 5 bases from V and 9 from J, leaving 20 bases between them. CDR3 nucleotides: TGTGCCAGCAGTGACCCACAGCTATCAGTCGGGCCCCAGCATTTT. Translating it yields CASSDPQLSVGPQHF.

This chain links TRBV10-3 with TRBJ2-5, with D tentatively TRBD1 (6 bases). The germline V gene encodes CDR1 ENHRY and CDR2 SYGVKD. V shed 0 bases and J shed 3 bases, with 8 bases lying between them. The CDR3 has 14 amino acids. DNA of the CDR3: TGTGCCATCAGTGAGTCTGGACAGAAAGAGACCCAGTACTTC. Amino acid sequence: CAISESGQKETQYF.

About this clone itself: At one end the junction does not follow the germline gene, possibly because of a read error. The chain carries TRBV18 and TRBJ2-7; 12 bases are a match to TRBD2. The germline CDR1 and CDR2 sequences are KGHSH and LQKENI. The CDR3 totals 15 residues. CDR3 sequence (DNA): TGTGCCAGCTCACCACCGCGGCTAGCGGGAGGGCCCCATTCCTTC. This encodes CASSPPRLAGGPHSF.

On this clone itself: At one end, the junction sequence differs from germline, possibly due to a read error. This chain joins TRBV19 and TRBJ2-5; 9 nucleotides line up with TRBD1. This CDR3 spans 14 amino acids. CDR1 and CDR2 (germline): LNHDA, SQIVND (reference sequence). In DNA, the CDR3 is TGTGCCAATAGTATCGGGACAGGGTTGGAGACCCAGTACTTC. Translation: CANSIGTGLETQYF. Using reference TRBV19 and TRBJ2-5 for the parts outside the CDR3, the full variable domain is DGGITQSPKYLFRKEGQNVTLSCEQNLNHDAMYWYRQDPGQGLRLIYYSQIVNDFQKGDIAEGYSVSREKKESFPLTVTSAQKNPTAFYLCANSIGTGLETQYFGPGTRLLVL.

This chain joins TRBV13 and TRBJ2-1; no clear D. CDR3 length equals 15 residues. The V gene's germline CDR1 is PRHDT and CDR2 FYEKMQ (reference sequence). Trimming removed 3 bases from V and 4 bases from J, with 13 bases in between. CDR3 loop: CASSFWQASYNEQFF. The CDR3 DNA follows: TGTGCCAGCAGCTTCTGGCAGGCGTCATACAATGAGCAGTTCTTC.

V and J are TRBV5-5 and TRBJ2-5; 7 bases are a match to TRBD1. CDR1 SGHKS and CDR2 YYEKEE come from the germline V gene (reference sequence). The CDR3 is 14 amino acids. V lost 5 bases to trimming and J lost 3 bases; unmatched junction nucleotides: 7. The chain's CDR3 is CASSRRGLEETQYF. As DNA, the CDR3 is TGTGCCAGCAGTCGAAGGGGGCTCGAAGAGACCCAGTACTTC. The whole variable domain, remainder taken from reference TRBV5-5 and TRBJ2-5, is DAGVTQSPTHLIKTRGQQVTLRCSPISGHKSVSWYQQVLGQGPQFIFQYYEKEERGRGNFPDRFSARQFPNYSSELNVNALLLGDSALYLCASSRRGLEETQYFGPGTRLLVL.

J is TRBJ2-1 and V is TRBV2; TRBD2 aligns across 7 bases. Germline V gene lookup returns CDR1 SNHLY and CDR2 FYNNEI. CDR3 size: 15 residues. V dropped 5 bases and J dropped 8; count of bases not matched to a gene: 12. CDR3 DNA sequence: TGTGCCAGCAGTCTCAGTGGACTAGAATCCGATGAGCAGTTCTTC. Its translation: CASSLSGLESDEQFF.

CDR3 residues: CASSLFVGQLVTGELFF. CDR3 DNA: TGTGCCAGCAGCTTGTTTGTTGGACAGCTAGTCACCGGGGAGCTGTTTTTT. The chain has TRBV5-5 and TRBJ2-2; TRBD1 is a possible D gene (6 bases). Looked up from germline, CDR1 is SGHKS and CDR2 is YYEKEE (reference sequence). The CDR3 has 17 residues. V lost 1 base to trimming and J lost 4 bases, with 17 bases between them.

The rearrangement links TRBV19 to TRBJ1-2, with 9 bases fitting TRBD1. Germline-derived CDR1 and CDR2 are LNHDA and SQIVND (reference sequence). V was pared by 5 bases and J by 5 bases, with 9 bases of the junction left unmatched. The CDR3 consists of 15 residues. The CDR3 region has the DNA TGTGCCAGTAGTCAAGCCGGGACAGGGTCTTATGGCTACACCTTC. Its protein product is CASSQAGTGSYGYTF.

The chain employs TRBV7-2 and TRBJ1-1, with no clear D. The CDR3 runs to 15 residues. The germline V gene encodes CDR1 SGHTA and CDR2 FQGNSA. V was shortened by 1 base and J by 1 base, with 10 bases between the two germline ends. CDR3 DNA: TGTGCCAGCAGCTTAGACGCGGGTTGGAACACTGAAGCTTTCTTT. It yields the protein CASSLDAGWNTEAFF.

The V gene is TRBV11-3, the J gene TRBJ1-2; 9 nucleotides agree with TRBD1. There are 14 residues in the CDR3. Germline CDR1 and CDR2: SGHNT and YENEEA. Trimming at V came to 7 bases and at J to 4 bases, leaving 7 bases not matched to a gene. The CDR3 nucleotides are TGTGCCAGCATCCAACAGGGGGCTGCCTATGGCTACACCTTC. Encoded protein: CASIQQGAAYGYTF.